This TCR beta chain appears in the sequencing data of a study of PD-L1 blockade in urothelial cancer. On the study more broadly: Between 0 and 3 prior chemotherapy regimens had been given to patients.

General observations from the study: Patients with below-median pretreatment blood clonality survived longer.

Each PCR received spiked synthetic TCR analog templates. Profiled with immunoSEQ multiplex PCR; TCRdb holds only in-frame clones, not every one. The profile covers about 120,000 clones, with roughly 91% appearing a single time and 1.5% to 2% taken by the ten largest. The CDR3 has 13 amino acids. J lost 1 base, V lost 10 bases, and 6 bases had no gene match. Per the germline V gene, CDR1 is KGHSH and CDR2 is LQKENI. Comment on this clone: No antigen is known for it.

Time point in this sample: peripheral blood 6 weeks after treatment start. The patients had locally advanced or metastatic urothelial carcinoma. The chain recombines TRBV18 with TRBJ1-1; 7 nucleotides align to TRBD1. This specimen consisted of PBMCs, obtained around atezolizumab (anti-PD-L1) treatment. The TCR originated in a man between 60 and 75 years old with urothelial cancer. The CDR3 DNA follows: TGTGCCACCACAGGGGTCCCGAACACTGAAGCTTTCTTT. Translating gives CATTGVPNTEAFF.